The clone carrying this T cell receptor beta chain turned up a few times. The antigen is unknown. V was clipped by 4 bases and J by 8 bases, with 21 bases between them. The CDR3 runs to 15 residues. CDR1 and CDR2 from the germline V gene are SGHTS and YDEGEE. The data were taken from a study of cytomegalovirus exposure and HLA in healthy donors. The PCR ran on 60 Vbeta and 13 Jbeta primers. The data were produced by immunoSEQ multiplex PCR, yet TCRdb's version contains in-frame clones alone and is incomplete. The sample includes more than 150,000 clones, less than 90% of them seen just once. The study's findings and limits: When presence/absence was analysed, sequencing depth was taken to be roughly uniform across donors.

The source is a girl less than two years old in good health and CMV-seronegative. The specimen sequenced was PBMCs. The chain has TRBV5-8 and TRBJ1-1; a possible D gene is TRBD1 (5 bases). CDR3 sequence: CASSPVQALVQEAFF. The CDR3 DNA reads as TGTGCCAGCAGCCCTGTACAGGCGTTAGTCCAGGAAGCTTTCTTT.